The present T cell receptor (beta chain) was sequenced within a study of blood T cell repertoires in COVID-19 (dated by TCRdb to the early 2020s). With respect to the entire study: Collaborator samples came from the United States, Italy and Spain and covered acute and convalescent phases of COVID-19. The material from the prospective study consisted of cDNA or gDNA derived from T cells, B-cell-depleted T cells, or PBMCs. Subjects who had been exposed to COVID-19, were actively infected with it, or had recovered from it provided the deeply sampled blood TCRbeta repertoires that made up the dataset. A freely available public database, intended as a resource for researchers studying the immune response to SARS-CoV-2, is where the repertoires were released. The samples were drawn from two sources: the first 160 participants of the ongoing ImmuneRACE study, and 950 to 1,500 subjects contributed by 6 global collaborators. A de-identified subject ID, COVID-19 status, age in years and sex were almost always included in the sample metadata. Where available, HLA class I and class II types were taken from metadata supplied by the sample provider and were not determined by assay-based typing. Study-level results and caveats: How much clinical and demographic metadata was included differed by source and by participant, and the metadata was provided uncurated.

The immunoSEQ Assay, a bias-controlled multiplex PCR, was used to amplify TCRbeta CDR3 regions from genomic DNA. The paper's processing steps were these. Within the assay, amplification of reference gene primers was used to estimate how many nucleated cells each sample contained. Sequence reads were collapsed and filtered to measure the absolute abundance of every unique TCRbeta CDR3 rearrangement. For each sample, productive Simpson clonality was calculated as the square root of Simpson's diversity index over productive rearrangements. TCRdb's version of the immuneACCESS table is confined to in-frame rearrangements and falls short of the full clone set. An unresolved V gene accounts for under half of the shortfall where checked; the remainder is of unknown origin. D and trimming were read from the DNA, whereas the V and J calls and clone size are those reported in that table. The sample records around 330,000 clones, 89% of which are singletons. The biggest ten clones account for roughly a tenth of the sample.

Via the germline V gene (reference sequence), CDR1 is MNHEY and CDR2 SMNVEV. The junction shows trimming of 5 bases on V and 8 bases on J, and the gene matches do not reach 11 bases of it. The CDR3 measures 15 amino acids from cysteine to phenylalanine. Just the 45-base CDR3 DNA is kept, in frame starting at base 1. Participants in the prospective study were enrolled through a virtual design, were aged about 18 to 100 years, and lived in under 25 United States geographic areas. Cohort assignment in the prospective study relied on participant-reported clinical history from a screening survey and a study questionnaire. For ImmuneRACE Cohort 3, a participant was defined as recovered based on two consecutive negative NP/OP PCR tests, clearance by a healthcare professional, or resolution of symptoms. Each participant in the prospective study had whole blood, serum and a nasopharyngeal or oropharyngeal swab collected by mobile phlebotomists. Over a roughly 2-month period, participants in the prospective study had the option of providing additional blood draws and questionnaires. Before DNA extraction, blood samples from the prospective study were shipped at room temperature or frozen.

As regards this clone: The clone's antigen remains unknown. No clone much larger than this one lies a single base away; base qualities are absent.

The chain is encoded by TRBV27 joined to TRBJ2-1; 8 central nucleotides agree with TRBD2. The sequence was obtained from a woman in her thirties or forties who had recovered from COVID-19. The sequenced sample was PBMCs or T cells enriched from blood (not recorded which). The encoded CDR3 is CASSPPGAGAHEQFF. The DNA is as follows: TGTGCCAGCAGTCCCCCCGGAGCGGGGGCTCATGAGCAGTTCTTC.